This entry concerns a single T cell receptor (beta chain). Its target antigen remains unknown. No much larger clone exists at a distance of one base, and base qualities are not known. The data are from a study of blood T cells in healthy people across ages (dated by TCRdb to between 2015 and 2017). With regard to the full study: In model experiments, template switching captured about one uniquely barcoded TCR beta cDNA molecule for every two T cells. Age-related changes in TCR beta repertoire diversity were measured in the study by deep sequencing normalized with unique cDNA molecular identifiers. Four age groups were formed from the donors: young (average approximately 16 years), middle-aged (around 40), aged (around 68) and long-lived (about 80). To avoid experimental bias, donors of different ages were spread randomly across the sequencing lanes. Using the same blood draw, the study looked at two additional independent replicas of 1 million unique cDNA reads for two donors, one aged 18 to 29 and the other aged 80 or older.

The junction carries 28 bases between V and J, which are trimmed by 3 bases and 4 bases respectively. Counted from cysteine to phenylalanine, this CDR3 has 19 amino acids. Only the CDR3 part of the read is kept: 57 bases, read in frame from the first base. CDR1 DFQATT and CDR2 SNEGSKA are derived from the germline V gene (reference sequence). Donors were approximately 42 systemically healthy Caucasian individuals from Russia aged roughly 6 to 100 years. Around 9.8 milliliters of peripheral blood were collected from each donor into EDTA-treated Vacutainer tubes. PBMCs were isolated by Ficoll-Paque density-gradient centrifugation, with at least 6.5 million obtained per sample. Trizol reagent was used to extract total RNA from the PBMCs, yielding at least 5 micrograms per sample. Naive CD45RAhigh/CD27high T cell percentages were measured by flow cytometry on a PBMC aliquot from every donor. Paper-wide results and their limitations: Since profiling was done on bulk unsorted PBMCs, naive and antigen-experienced compartments could not be conclusively compared. As age increased, observed TCR beta diversity per million T cells dropped in a roughly linear way, and a significant reduction was already evident by age 40. Compared with the aged group, the long-lived group had more naive CD4+ T cells, fewer expanded clones and increased TCR diversity, suggesting age selection. The CMV infection status of donors was not known, potentially confounding age-related changes in expanded clonotypes. A strong correlation was found between observed TCR beta diversity and the percentage of naive T cells measured by flow cytometry. Total diversity estimates from one million sequenced T cells were considered lower bounds and underestimates.

Receptor libraries were prepared by 5' RACE. The sequencer was an Illumina HiSeq 2500. The second PCR ran for about 7 to 11 cycles and used a J-beta primer mix along with a sample-barcoded 5' primer. Each TCR beta cDNA molecule received a unique molecular identifier from a template-switch 5' adaptor carrying 12 random nucleotides. At least 2.5 million CDR3-containing paired-end reads were obtained from each sample. First-strand cDNA synthesis was performed from all RNA using the Mint cDNA synthesis kit, with priming by a TRBC-specific oligonucleotide. After uracil-DNA glycosylase treatment, a first 18-cycle PCR used universal primers M1SS and BC2_uni_R on all cDNA. The paper's data handling went like this. Normalization of each sample was performed by random selection of 1 million high-quality reads, each carrying a distinct molecular identifier. Instead of being binned into consensus sequences, reads that shared molecular identifiers were thrown out. MiTCR, run with a Q25 quality threshold and the strictest error-elimination algorithm, handled CDR3 identification, clonotype clustering and error correction. A nonparametric unseen species model using Euler transformation provided a lower-bound estimate of total TCR beta diversity. TCRdb cleaned the public reads at Q25 with fastp, built clones with MiXCR and kept in-frame beta chains. For every CDR3 protein sequence, its rows merge into one entry that carries the most common genes and DNA. The V and J calls here are based on TCRdb, not the publication. Recorded for this sample are about a million distinct CDR3 sequences; roughly 47% of them occurred a single time. Clones ranked in the top ten supply roughly a fifth of the sample.

Sequenced: blood. This chain is built from TRBV20-1 and TRBJ2-1; the D element could tentatively be TRBD1 or TRBD2, as 5 bases agree for each. The sequence came from a woman aged 60-75 years in good health. The CDR3 region has the sequence CSASRRAGISGKPYNEQFF. In nucleotide form, the sequence is TGCAGTGCTAGCAGGAGAGCAGGGATATCGGGGAAACCTTACAATGAGCAGTTCTTC.